This TCR beta chain stems from a study of blood T cell repertoires in COVID-19 (dated by TCRdb to about 2020). About the full investigation: Samples from collaborators originated in the United States, Italy and Spain and spanned both the acute and convalescent phases of COVID-19. The samples were drawn from two sources: the first 160 participants of the ongoing ImmuneRACE study, and approximately 1,300 subjects contributed by 6 global collaborators. Deeply sampled blood TCRbeta repertoires from subjects exposed to, actively infected with, or recovered from COVID-19 were included in the dataset. The prospective study material was composed of cDNA or gDNA derived from T cells, B-cell-depleted T cells, or PBMCs. The repertoires were made available in a free public database intended to serve as a resource for research on the immune response to SARS-CoV-2. Where available, HLA class I and class II types were taken from metadata supplied by the sample provider and were not determined by assay-based typing. The sample metadata nearly always contained a de-identified subject ID, COVID-19 status, age in years and sex. The study at large found these results: Clinical and demographic metadata were provided uncurated, with the amount varying by source and participant.

CDR3 length: 13 amino acids, cysteine to phenylalanine. The CDR3 DNA has 39 bases and is translated from base 1. At the junction V is shortened by 6 bases and J by 0 bases; bases outside the gene matches: 2. The germline V gene sets CDR1 to KGHSH and CDR2 to LQKENI. TCRbeta CDR3 regions were amplified from genomic DNA using the immunoSEQ Assay, a bias-controlled multiplex PCR. Turning to the authors' computational methods: The number of nucleated cells in each sample was estimated by amplification of reference gene primers within the assay. To quantify the absolute abundance of each unique TCRbeta CDR3 rearrangement, sequence reads were collapsed and filtered. For each sample, productive Simpson clonality was calculated by taking the square root of Simpson's diversity index across productive rearrangements. TCRdb provides this immuneACCESS table in a form limited to in-frame rearrangements. Some clones are lacking; in checked studies, under half of them reflect an unresolved V gene, and why the rest are absent is not known. That table furnishes V, J and clone size, whereas the DNA furnished D and trimming. The sample table lists hundreds of thousands of clones, 75% to 85% of them with a count of one. About 1.3% of the sample lies in the top ten.

Points on this clone: What antigen it recognizes has not been identified. Base qualities are missing; no much larger clone stands one base away.

In Seattle, one collaborating source enrolled patients while the infection was active and tracked those patients longitudinally over the course of disease. Whole blood was collected in K2EDTA tubes by collaborating institutions according to the institutions' own protocols. Collaborator samples were shipped for TCRbeta analysis as frozen whole blood, isolated PBMCs, or DNA extracted from either sample type. The TCR originated in a woman aged 25-40 years with COVID-19, enrolled during active disease. The rearrangement combines TRBV18 with TRBJ2-7; a stretch of 7 junction bases matches TRBD1. The sequenced material came from peripheral blood. The nucleotides read TGTGCCAGCTCGACAGGGAGCTCCTACGAGCAGTACTTC. This translates into CASSTGSSYEQYF. Where the CDR3 stops, the reference TRBV18 and TRBJ2-7 genes take over; the full variable domain is NAGVMQNPRHLVRRRGQEARLRCSPMKGHSHVYWYRQLPEEGLKFMVYLQKENIIDESGMPKERFSAEFPKEGPSILRIQQVVRGDSAAYFCASSTGSSYEQYFGPGTRLTVT.